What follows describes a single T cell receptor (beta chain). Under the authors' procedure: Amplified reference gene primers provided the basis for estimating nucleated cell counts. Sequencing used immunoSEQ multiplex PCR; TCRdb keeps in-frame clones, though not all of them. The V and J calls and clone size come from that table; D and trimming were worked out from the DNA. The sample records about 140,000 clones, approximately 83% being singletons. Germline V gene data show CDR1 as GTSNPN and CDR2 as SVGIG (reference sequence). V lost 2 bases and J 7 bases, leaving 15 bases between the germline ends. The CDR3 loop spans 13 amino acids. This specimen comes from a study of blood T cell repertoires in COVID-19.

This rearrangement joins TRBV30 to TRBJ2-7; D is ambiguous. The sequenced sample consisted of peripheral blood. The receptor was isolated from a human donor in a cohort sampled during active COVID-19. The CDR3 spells CAWSKELLREQYF. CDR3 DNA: TGTGCCTGGAGTAAAGAGCTGCTACGAGAGCAGTACTTC. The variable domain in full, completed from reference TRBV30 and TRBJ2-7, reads SQTIHQWPATLVQPVGSPLSLECTVEGTSNPNLYWYRQAAGRGLQLLFYSVGIGQISSEVPQNLSASRPQDRQFILSSKKLLLSDSGFYLCAWSKELLREQYFGPGTRLTVT.